Shown below are 10 T cell receptor beta chains from a single sample sequenced in a study of breast tumors, draining lymph nodes, adjacent tissues listed by TCRdb under 2016. Library method: multiplex PCR. Data came from an Illumina HiSeq 2000. TCRdb's own reprocessing of the public reads used fastp at Q25 and MiXCR and kept productive beta chains. Every CDR3 protein is listed once, alongside the most common genes and DNA of its rows. The sample table shows under 250,000 distinct CDR3 sequences, and approximately 29% are seen once. Around 1.5% of the sample goes to the ten largest clones. Lymph node samples came from the axillary draining lymph nodes of breast cancer patients. What was sequenced was axillary lymph node tissue. Source of these receptors: a female donor with breast cancer. Some clones in this sample may be carry-over from other donors' samples.

The chain carries TRBV7-2 and TRBJ2-5, with 14 bases that match TRBD2. Trimming took 0 bases from V and 3 from J; bases not matched to a gene: 3. Per the germline V gene, CDR1 is SGHTA and CDR2 is FQGNSA. The length of the CDR3 is 17 residues. The CDR3 protein is CASSLAGTSGRKETQYF. In DNA, the CDR3 is TGTGCCAGCAGCTTAGCCGGGACTAGCGGGAGAAAAGAGACCCAGTACTTC.

This clonotype was recorded at least ten times. CDR3 amino acids: CASSKRSRVGEQFF. CDR3 nucleotides: TGTGCCAGCAGCAAACGCTCTAGGGTCGGTGAGCAGTTCTTC. The chain employs TRBV7-2 and TRBJ2-1, with D uncertain. The V and J ends lost 5 bases and 9 bases respectively, with 17 bases between them. Germline CDR1 is SGHTA and CDR2 is FQGNSA. The CDR3 is 14 amino acids. Using reference TRBV7-2 and TRBJ2-1 for the parts outside the CDR3, the full variable domain is GAGVSQSPSNKVTEKGKDVELRCDPISGHTALYWYRQSLGQGLEFLIYFQGNSAPDKSGLPSDRFSAERTGGSVSTLTIQRTQQEDSAVYLCASSKRSRVGEQFFGPGTRLTVL.

This clonotype was seen many times. This CDR3 reads CASSFSLANQPQHF. The CDR3 nucleotides are TGTGCCAGCAGTTTCAGTCTTGCGAATCAGCCCCAGCATTTT. The V call is TRBV12-3 or TRBV12-4, the J call TRBJ1-5; D not certain. Trimming left V 3 bases short and J 4 bases short, with 10 bases between. This CDR3 comprises 14 residues.

V gene TRBV4-3 combines with J gene TRBJ2-2, with D unclear. In germline, CDR1 is LGHNA, CDR2 YSLEER. Trimming removed 7 bases at V and 7 bases at J, with 10 bases between. This CDR3 spans 12 amino acids. DNA of the CDR3: TGCGCCAGCAACCCTGGGGTCGGGGAGCTGTTTTTT. Its protein is CASNPGVGELFF.

This clonotype was seen at least ten times. This rearrangement joins TRBV6-1 to TRBJ1-2, with TRBD1 as a possible D gene (5 bases). The CDR3 sequence is 13 residues long. V dropped 5 bases and J dropped 6 bases, with 13 bases sitting between them. Germline values: CDR1 MNHNS, CDR2 SASEGT. The CDR3 DNA is TGTGCCAGCAGTCACCCCCGGACACATGGCTACACCTTC. Translation gives CASSHPRTHGYTF.

V usage is TRBV19 and J usage is TRBJ2-1; D possibly corresponds to TRBD2 (6 bases). Germline V lookup: CDR1 LNHDA, CDR2 SQIVND (reference sequence). V shed 4 bases and J shed 11 bases, with 15 bases lying between them. The CDR3 contains 13 residues. The CDR3 region has the DNA TGTGCCAGTAGTAGGGACTTTGACAGTAAGCAGTTCTTC. It specifies CASSRDFDSKQFF.

This clonotype was found many times. The chain links TRBV7-2 to TRBJ2-1; 7 nucleotides line up with TRBD2. CDR3 length equals 14 residues. CDR1 is SGHTA and CDR2 is FQGNSA in the germline V gene. V trimming: 4 bases; J trimming: 9 bases; junction bases outside the gene matches: 9. The CDR3 DNA reads TGTGCCAGCAGCTCGGTGACTAGCAGGAGTGAGCAGTTCTTC. Its protein product is CASSSVTSRSEQFF.

This CDR3 is CASATGGAGNTIYF. CDR3 nucleotide sequence: TGTGCCAGTGCTACAGGGGGCGCGGGAAACACCATATATTTT. This chain connects TRBV19 to TRBJ1-3; TRBD1 agrees at 9 bases. The CDR3 is 14 amino acids. Germline V gene data show CDR1 as LNHDA and CDR2 as SQIVND (reference sequence). Unmatched junction bases numbered 6, after V lost 8 bases and J lost 4 bases.

V is TRBV27 and J is TRBJ1-1; D unclear. Per the germline V gene, CDR1 is MNHEY and CDR2 is SMNVEV (reference sequence). V shed 4 bases and J shed 3 bases, with 12 bases lying between them. The CDR3 covers 14 residues. In nucleotides, the CDR3 is TGTGCCAGCAGTTCGATATACCGGGACACTGAAGCTTTCTTT. It is translated as CASSSIYRDTEAFF.

The V and J genes are TRBV11-2 and TRBJ2-3; D unresolved. Germline V gene lookup returns CDR1 SGHAT and CDR2 FQNNGV. The ends were cut back, 6 bases at V and 4 bases at J, with 23 bases in the middle. The CDR3 runs 17 residues. The CDR3: CASSSQPRVFRADTQYF. In DNA, the CDR3 is TGTGCCAGCAGTTCTCAGCCCCGAGTGTTTAGGGCAGATACGCAGTATTTT. Drawing the rest from reference TRBV11-2 and TRBJ2-3, the complete variable domain is EAGVAQSPRYKIIEKRQSVAFWCNPISGHATLYWYQQILGQGPKLLIQFQNNGVVDDSQLPKDRFSAERLKGVDSTLKIQPAKLEDSAVYLCASSSQPRVFRADTQYFGPGTRLTVL.